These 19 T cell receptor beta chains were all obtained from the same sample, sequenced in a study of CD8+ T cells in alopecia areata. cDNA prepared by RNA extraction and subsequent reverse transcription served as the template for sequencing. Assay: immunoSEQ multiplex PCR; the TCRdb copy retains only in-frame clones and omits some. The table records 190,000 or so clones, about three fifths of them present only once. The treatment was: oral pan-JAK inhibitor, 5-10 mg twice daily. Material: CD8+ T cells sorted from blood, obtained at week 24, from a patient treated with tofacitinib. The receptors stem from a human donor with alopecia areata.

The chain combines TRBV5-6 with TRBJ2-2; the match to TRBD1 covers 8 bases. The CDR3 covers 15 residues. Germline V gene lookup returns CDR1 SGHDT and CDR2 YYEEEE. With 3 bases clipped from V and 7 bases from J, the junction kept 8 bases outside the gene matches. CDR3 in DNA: TGTGCCAGCAGCTCCCAGGGGGCCCCCTTCGGGGAGCTGTTTTTT. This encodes CASSSQGAPFGELFF.

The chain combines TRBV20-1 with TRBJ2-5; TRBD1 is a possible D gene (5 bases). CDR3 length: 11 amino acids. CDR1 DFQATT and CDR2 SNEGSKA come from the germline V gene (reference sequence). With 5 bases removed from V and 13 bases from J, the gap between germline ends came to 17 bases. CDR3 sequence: CSASLDSRGYF. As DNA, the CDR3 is TGCAGTGCTTCTCTAGACAGTCGAGGGTACTTC.

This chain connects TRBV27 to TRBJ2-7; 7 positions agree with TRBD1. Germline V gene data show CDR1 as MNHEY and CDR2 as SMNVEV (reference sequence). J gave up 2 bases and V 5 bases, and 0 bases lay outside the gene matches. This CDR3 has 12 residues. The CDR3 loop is CASSTGAYEQYF. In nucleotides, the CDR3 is TGTGCCAGCAGTACAGGGGCCTACGAGCAGTACTTC.

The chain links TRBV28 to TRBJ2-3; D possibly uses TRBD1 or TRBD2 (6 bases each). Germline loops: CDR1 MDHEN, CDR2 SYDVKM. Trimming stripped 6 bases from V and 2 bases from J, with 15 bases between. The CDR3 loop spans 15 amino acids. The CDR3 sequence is CASSPWGASTDTQYF. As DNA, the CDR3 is TGTGCCAGCAGCCCGTGGGGGGCCTCCACAGATACGCAGTATTTT.

CDR3 sequence: CASSYNRGGFSGYTF. As DNA, the CDR3 is TGTGCCAGCAGCTACAACAGGGGCGGCTTTTCTGGCTACACCTTC. This chain uses TRBV27 with TRBJ1-2; TRBD1 agrees at 7 bases. With 6 bases clipped from V and 7 bases from J, the junction kept 14 bases outside the gene matches. The CDR3 runs 15 residues. Germline values: CDR1 MNHEY, CDR2 SMNVEV (reference sequence).

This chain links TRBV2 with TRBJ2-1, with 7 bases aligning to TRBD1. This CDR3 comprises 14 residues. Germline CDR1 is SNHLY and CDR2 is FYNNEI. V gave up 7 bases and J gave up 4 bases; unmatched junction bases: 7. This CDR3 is CASTIWTGYNEQFF. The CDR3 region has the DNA TGTGCCAGCACGATATGGACAGGATACAATGAGCAGTTCTTC.

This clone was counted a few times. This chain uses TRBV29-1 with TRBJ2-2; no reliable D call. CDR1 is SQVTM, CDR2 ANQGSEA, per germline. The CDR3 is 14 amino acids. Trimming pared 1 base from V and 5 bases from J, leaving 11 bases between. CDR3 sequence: CSVEVAAVTGELFF. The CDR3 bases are TGCAGCGTTGAAGTGGCAGCCGTGACCGGGGAGCTGTTTTTT.

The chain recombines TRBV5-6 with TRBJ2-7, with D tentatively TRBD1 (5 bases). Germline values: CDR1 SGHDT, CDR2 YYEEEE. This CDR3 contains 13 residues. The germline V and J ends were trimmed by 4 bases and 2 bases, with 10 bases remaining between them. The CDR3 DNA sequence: TGTGCCAGCAGCCCTGACAGCGCCTACGAGCAGTACTTC. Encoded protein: CASSPDSAYEQYF.

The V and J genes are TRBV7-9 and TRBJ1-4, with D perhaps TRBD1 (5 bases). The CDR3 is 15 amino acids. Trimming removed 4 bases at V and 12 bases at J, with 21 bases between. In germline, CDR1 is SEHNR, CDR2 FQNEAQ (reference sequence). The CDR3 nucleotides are TGTGCCAGCAGCTCGTCCCATCGGCAGGGCGGACAACTGTTTTTT. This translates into CASSSSHRQGGQLFF. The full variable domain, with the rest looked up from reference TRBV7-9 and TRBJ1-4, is DTGVSQNPRHKITKRGQNVTFRCDPISEHNRLYWYRQTLGQGPEFLTYFQNEAQLEKSRLLSDRFSAERPKGSFSTLEIQRTEQGDSAMYLCASSSSHRQGGQLFFGSGTQLSVL.

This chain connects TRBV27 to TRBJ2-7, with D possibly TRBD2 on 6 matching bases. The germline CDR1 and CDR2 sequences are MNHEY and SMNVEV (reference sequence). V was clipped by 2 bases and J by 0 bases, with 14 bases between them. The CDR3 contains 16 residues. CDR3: CASSLEEGRSSYEQYF. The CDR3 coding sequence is TGTGCCAGCAGTTTAGAGGAGGGCAGAAGCTCCTACGAGCAGTACTTC.

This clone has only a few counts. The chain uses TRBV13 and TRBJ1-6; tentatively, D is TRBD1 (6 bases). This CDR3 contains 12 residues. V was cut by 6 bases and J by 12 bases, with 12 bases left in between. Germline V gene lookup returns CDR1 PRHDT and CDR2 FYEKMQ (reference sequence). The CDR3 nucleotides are TGTGCCAGCAGGGCCGGGGGCGAACCCCTCCACTTT. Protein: CASRAGGEPLHF. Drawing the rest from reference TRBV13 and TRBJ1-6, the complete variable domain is AAGVIQSPRHLIKEKRETATLKCYPIPRHDTVYWYQQGPGQDPQFLISFYEKMQSDKGSIPDRFSAQQFSDYHSELNMSSLELGDSALYFCASRAGGEPLHFGNGTRLTVT.

Here the CDR3 DNA reads TGTGCCAGCAGCTCGACAGGCTTCGCATTGAGTGGCTACACCTTC. Translated: CASSSTGFALSGYTF. This chain uses TRBV11-2 with TRBJ1-2; TRBD1 might be the D (6 bases). V was shortened by 4 bases and J by 7 bases, with 19 bases between the two germline ends. Per germline, CDR1 SGHAT and CDR2 FQNNGV. There are 15 residues in the CDR3.

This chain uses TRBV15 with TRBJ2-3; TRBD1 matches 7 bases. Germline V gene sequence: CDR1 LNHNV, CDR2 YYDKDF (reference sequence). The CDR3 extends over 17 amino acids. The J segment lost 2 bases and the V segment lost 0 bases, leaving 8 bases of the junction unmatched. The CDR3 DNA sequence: TGTGCCACCAGCAGAGATCCCTCGGGACAGCACACAGATACGCAGTATTTT. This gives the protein CATSRDPSGQHTDTQYF.

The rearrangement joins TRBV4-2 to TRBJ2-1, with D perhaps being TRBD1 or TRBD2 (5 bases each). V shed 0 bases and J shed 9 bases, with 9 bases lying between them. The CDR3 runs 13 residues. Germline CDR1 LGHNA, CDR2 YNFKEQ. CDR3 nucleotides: TGTGCCAGCAGCCAAGAATGGGGGTCTGAGCAGTTCTTC. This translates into CASSQEWGSEQFF.

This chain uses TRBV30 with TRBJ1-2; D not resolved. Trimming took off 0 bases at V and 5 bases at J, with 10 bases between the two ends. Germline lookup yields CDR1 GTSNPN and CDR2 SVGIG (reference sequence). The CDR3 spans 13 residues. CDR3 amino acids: CAWSVGEPYGYTF. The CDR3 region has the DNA TGTGCCTGGAGTGTTGGGGAGCCTTATGGCTACACCTTC.

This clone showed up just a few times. The CDR3: CASSLEVRNTEAFF. CDR3 nucleotides: TGTGCCAGCAGCTTAGAGGTACGGAACACTGAAGCTTTCTTT. The chain employs TRBV7-8 and TRBJ1-1; D is unclear. Trimming pared 1 base from V and 1 base from J, leaving 7 bases between. Germline V CDR1 and CDR2: SGHVS, FQNEAQ. There are 14 residues in the CDR3.

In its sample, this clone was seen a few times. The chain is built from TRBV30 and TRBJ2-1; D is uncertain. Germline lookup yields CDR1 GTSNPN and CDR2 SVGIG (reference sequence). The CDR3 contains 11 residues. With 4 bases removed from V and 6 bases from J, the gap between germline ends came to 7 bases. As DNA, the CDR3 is TGTGCCTGGAAAGTAGCCAATGAGCAGTTCTTC. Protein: CAWKVANEQFF. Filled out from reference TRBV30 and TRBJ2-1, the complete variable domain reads SQTIHQWPATLVQPVGSPLSLECTVEGTSNPNLYWYRQAAGRGLQLLFYSVGIGQISSEVPQNLSASRPQDRQFILSSKKLLLSDSGFYLCAWKVANEQFFGPGTRLTVL.

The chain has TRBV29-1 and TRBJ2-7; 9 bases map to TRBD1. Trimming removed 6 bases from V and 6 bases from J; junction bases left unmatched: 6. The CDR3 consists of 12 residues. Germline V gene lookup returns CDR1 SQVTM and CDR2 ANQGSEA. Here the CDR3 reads CSVPGQGLEQYF. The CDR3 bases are TGCAGCGTCCCGGGACAGGGTCTCGAGCAGTACTTC.

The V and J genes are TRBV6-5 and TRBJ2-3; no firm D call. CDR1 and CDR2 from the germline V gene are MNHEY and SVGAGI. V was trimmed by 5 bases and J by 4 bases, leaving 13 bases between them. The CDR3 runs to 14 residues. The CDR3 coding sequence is TGTGCCAGCAGTATGCATCCTCTATCAGATACGCAGTATTTT. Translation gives CASSMHPLSDTQYF.